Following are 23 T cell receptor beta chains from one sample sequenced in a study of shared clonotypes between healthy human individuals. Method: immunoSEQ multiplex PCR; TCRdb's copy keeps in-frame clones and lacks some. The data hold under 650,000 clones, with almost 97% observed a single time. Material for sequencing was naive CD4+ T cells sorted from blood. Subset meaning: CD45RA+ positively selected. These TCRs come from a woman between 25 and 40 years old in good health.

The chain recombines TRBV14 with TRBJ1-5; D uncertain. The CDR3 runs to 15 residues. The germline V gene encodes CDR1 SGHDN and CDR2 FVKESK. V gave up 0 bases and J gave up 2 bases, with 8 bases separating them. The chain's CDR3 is CASSQEGGRNQPQHF. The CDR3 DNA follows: TGTGCCAGCAGCCAAGAGGGAGGGCGCAATCAGCCCCAGCATTTT. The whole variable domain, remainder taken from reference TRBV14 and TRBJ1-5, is EAGVTQFPSHSVIEKGQTVTLRCDPISGHDNLYWYRRVMGKEIKFLLHFVKESKQDESGMPNNRFLAERTGGTYSTLKVQPAELEDSGVYFCASSQEGGRNQPQHFGDGTRLSIL.

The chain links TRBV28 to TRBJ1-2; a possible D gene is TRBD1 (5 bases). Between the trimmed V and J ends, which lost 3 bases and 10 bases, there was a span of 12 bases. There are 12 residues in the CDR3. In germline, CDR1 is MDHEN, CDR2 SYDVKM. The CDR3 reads CASSFPSGIYTF. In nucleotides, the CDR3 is TGTGCCAGCAGTTTTCCCTCAGGGATCTACACCTTC.

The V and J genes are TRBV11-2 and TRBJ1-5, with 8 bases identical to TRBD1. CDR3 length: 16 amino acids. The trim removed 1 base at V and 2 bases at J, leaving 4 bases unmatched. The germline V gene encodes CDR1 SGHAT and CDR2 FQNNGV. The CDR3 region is CASSLGTGTGNQPQHF. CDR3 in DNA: TGTGCCAGCAGCTTAGGGACAGGGACGGGCAATCAGCCCCAGCATTTT.

DNA of the CDR3: TGTGCCAGCAGCTTAAACCGCGGGACAGGGTTCAACGAGCAGTACTTC. It translates to CASSLNRGTGFNEQYF. This chain joins TRBV13 and TRBJ2-7, with 9 bases lining up with TRBD1. The CDR3 length is 16 residues. Germline-derived CDR1 and CDR2 are PRHDT and FYEKMQ (reference sequence). Trimming removed 2 bases from V and 5 bases from J; junction bases left unmatched: 10.

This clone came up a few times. CDR3 residues: CASSHRDRAEKLFF. CDR3 nucleotides: TGCGCCAGCAGCCATCGGGACAGGGCTGAAAAACTGTTTTTT. The chain combines TRBV4-1 with TRBJ1-4; 9 bases are shared with TRBD1. The V gene end was trimmed by 3 bases and the J gene end by 7 bases; junction bases not matched to a gene: 3. The CDR3 has 14 amino acids. CDR1 MGHRA and CDR2 YSYEKL come from the germline V gene.

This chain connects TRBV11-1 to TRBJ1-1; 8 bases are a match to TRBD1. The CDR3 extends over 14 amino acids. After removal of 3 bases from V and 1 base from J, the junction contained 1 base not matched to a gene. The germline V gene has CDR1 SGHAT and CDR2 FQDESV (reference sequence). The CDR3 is CASSFGQGNTEAFF. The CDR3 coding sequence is TGTGCCAGCAGCTTCGGACAGGGGAACACTGAAGCTTTCTTT.

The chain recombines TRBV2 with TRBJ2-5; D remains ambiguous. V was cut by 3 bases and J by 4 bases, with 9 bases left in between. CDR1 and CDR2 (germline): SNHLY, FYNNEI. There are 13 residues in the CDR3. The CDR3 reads CASSDVGRETQYF. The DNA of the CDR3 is TGTGCCAGCAGTGACGTTGGGCGAGAGACCCAGTACTTC.

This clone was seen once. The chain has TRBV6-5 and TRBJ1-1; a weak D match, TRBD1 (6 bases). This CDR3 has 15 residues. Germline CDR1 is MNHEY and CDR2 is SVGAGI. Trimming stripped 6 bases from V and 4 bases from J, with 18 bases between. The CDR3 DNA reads TGTGCCAGCAGATCTTACAGGGAGAGCTCCACTGAAGCTTTCTTT. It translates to CASRSYRESSTEAFF.

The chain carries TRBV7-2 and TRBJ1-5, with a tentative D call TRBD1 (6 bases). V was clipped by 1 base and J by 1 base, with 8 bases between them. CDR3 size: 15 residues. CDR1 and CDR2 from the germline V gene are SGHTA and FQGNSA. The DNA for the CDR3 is TGTGCCAGCAGCTTAGTTCAGGGGAGCAATCAGCCCCAGCATTTT. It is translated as CASSLVQGSNQPQHF.

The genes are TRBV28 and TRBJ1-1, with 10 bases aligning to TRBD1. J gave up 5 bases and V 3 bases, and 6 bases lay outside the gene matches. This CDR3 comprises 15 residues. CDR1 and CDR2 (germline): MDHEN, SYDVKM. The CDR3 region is CASSFSGTGATEAFF. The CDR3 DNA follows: TGTGCCAGCAGTTTCTCCGGGACAGGGGCGACTGAAGCTTTCTTT.

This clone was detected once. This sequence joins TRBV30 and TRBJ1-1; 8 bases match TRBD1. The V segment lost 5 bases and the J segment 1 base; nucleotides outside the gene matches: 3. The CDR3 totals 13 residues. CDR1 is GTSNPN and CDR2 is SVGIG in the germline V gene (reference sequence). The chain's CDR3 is CAWPQGGNTEAFF. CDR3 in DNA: TGTGCCTGGCCACAGGGGGGGAACACTGAAGCTTTCTTT.

Written as DNA, the CDR3 is TGCAGCGCCCCGAGGGTAGCGGGAAACAATGAGCAGTTCTTC. Amino acids: CSAPRVAGNNEQFF. The V and J genes are TRBV29-1 and TRBJ2-1; 8 positions agree with TRBD2. The germline V gene encodes CDR1 SQVTM and CDR2 ANQGSEA. The CDR3 extends over 14 amino acids. V lost 7 bases and J lost 5; bases outside the gene matches: 10.

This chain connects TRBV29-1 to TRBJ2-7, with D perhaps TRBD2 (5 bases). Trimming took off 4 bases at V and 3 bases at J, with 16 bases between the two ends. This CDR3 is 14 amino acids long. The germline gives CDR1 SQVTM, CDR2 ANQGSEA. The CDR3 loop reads CSVGRPEGNYEQYF. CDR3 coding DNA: TGCAGCGTTGGGCGCCCTGAGGGAAACTACGAGCAGTACTTC.

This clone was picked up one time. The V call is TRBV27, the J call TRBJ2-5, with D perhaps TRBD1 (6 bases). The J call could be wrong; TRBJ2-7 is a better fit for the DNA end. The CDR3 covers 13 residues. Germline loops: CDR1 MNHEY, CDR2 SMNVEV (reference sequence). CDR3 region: CASRDSLPYEQYF. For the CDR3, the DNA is TGTGCCAGCAGGGACAGCCTCCCCTACGAGCAGTACTTC.

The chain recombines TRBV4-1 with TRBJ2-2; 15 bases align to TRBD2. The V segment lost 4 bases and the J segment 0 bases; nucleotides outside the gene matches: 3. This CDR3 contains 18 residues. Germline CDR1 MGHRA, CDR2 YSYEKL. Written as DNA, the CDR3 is TGCGCCAGCAGCCTCTGGACTAGCGGGAGGGCGAACACCGGGGAGCTGTTTTTT. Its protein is CASSLWTSGRANTGELFF.

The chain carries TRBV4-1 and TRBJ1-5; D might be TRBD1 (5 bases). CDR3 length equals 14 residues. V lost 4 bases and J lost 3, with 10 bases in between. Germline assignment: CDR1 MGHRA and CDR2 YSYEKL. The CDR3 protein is CASSREGNNQPQHF. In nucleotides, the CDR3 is TGCGCCAGCAGCCGGGAGGGGAACAATCAGCCCCAGCATTTT.

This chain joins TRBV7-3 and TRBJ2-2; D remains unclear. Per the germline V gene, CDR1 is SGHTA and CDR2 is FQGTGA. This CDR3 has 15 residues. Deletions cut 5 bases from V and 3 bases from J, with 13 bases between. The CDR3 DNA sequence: TGTGCCAGCAGCCCCCAAAAATGGCACACCGGGGAGCTGTTTTTT. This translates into CASSPQKWHTGELFF.

Here the CDR3 reads CASSLRRTSGNTGELFF. CDR3 sequence (DNA): TGTGCCAGCAGCTTAAGACGGACTAGCGGGAACACCGGGGAGCTGTTTTTT. The V and J genes are TRBV7-2 and TRBJ2-2; 10 bases agree with TRBD2. The CDR3 is 17 residues long. CDR1 SGHTA and CDR2 FQGNSA come from the germline V gene. V lost 2 bases and J lost 1; bases outside the gene matches: 4.

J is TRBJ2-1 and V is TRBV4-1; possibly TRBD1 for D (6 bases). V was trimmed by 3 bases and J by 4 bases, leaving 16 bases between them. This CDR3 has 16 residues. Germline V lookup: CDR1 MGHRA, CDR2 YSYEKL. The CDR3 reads CASSQQQGRDYNEQFF. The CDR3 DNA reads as TGCGCCAGCAGCCAGCAACAGGGACGGGATTACAATGAGCAGTTCTTC.

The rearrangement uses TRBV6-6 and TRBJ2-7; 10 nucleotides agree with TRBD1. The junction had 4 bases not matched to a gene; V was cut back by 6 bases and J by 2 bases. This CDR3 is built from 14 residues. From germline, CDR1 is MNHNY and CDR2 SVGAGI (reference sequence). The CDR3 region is CASSGGTGAYEQYF. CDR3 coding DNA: TGTGCCAGCAGCGGCGGGACAGGGGCCTACGAGCAGTACTTC.

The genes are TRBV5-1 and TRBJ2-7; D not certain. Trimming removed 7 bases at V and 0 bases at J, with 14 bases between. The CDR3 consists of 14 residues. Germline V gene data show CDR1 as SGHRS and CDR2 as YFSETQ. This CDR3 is CASRSQSSSYEQYF. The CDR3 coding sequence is TGCGCCAGCCGGTCCCAATCCAGCTCCTACGAGCAGTACTTC.

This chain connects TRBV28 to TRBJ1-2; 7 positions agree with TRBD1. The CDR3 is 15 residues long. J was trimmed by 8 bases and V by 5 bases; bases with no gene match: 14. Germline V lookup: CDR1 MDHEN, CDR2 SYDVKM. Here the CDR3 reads CASSTRQGMIGGYTF. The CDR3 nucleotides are TGTGCCAGCAGTACGCGACAGGGAATGATTGGGGGCTACACCTTC.

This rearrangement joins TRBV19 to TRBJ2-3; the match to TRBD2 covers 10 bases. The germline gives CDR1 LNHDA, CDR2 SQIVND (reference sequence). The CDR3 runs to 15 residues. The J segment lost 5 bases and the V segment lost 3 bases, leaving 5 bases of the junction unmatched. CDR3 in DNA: TGTGCCAGTAGTATCCTAGCGGGAGAGTTAGATACGCAGTATTTT. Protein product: CASSILAGELDTQYF.